Listed below are T cell receptor beta chains from one sample, sequenced in a study of cytomegalovirus exposure and HLA in healthy donors. TCRdb keeps only in-frame clones here, not all; method: immunoSEQ multiplex PCR. Altogether about 130,000 clones are present, about 81% being singletons, with the ten largest covering around 0.99%. The sequencing sample was made of PBMCs. These receptors were collected from a woman aged 25 to 39 in good health and CMV-seronegative. Each CDR3 is given with its conserved first and last residue. The D gene is left open where the match is weak. Size is omitted from some rows. Given values are once, few, many or a class for expanded clones.

>-|TRBV7-8|-|TRBJ1-4
TGTGCCAGCAGGGGCCAGGGGAATGAAAAACTGTTTTTT
CASRGQGNEKLFF
>-|TRBV25-1|TRBD1|TRBJ1-2
TGTGCCAGCAGTGCCCCCGGGACAGGGGGCGAATATGGCTACACCTTC
CASSAPGTGGEYGYTF
>-|TRBV10-3|TRBD1|TRBJ1-5
TGTGCCCCCCAATGCTCGGGACAGGGGGCTTCTGGGCAGCCCCAGCATTTT
CAPQCSGQGASGQPQHF
>-|TRBV6-5|-|TRBJ2-3
TGTGCCAGCAGTTACTCAGGACAGTCCCTCGATACGCAGTATTTT
CASSYSGQSLDTQYF
>-|TRBV5-6|TRBD2|TRBJ2-7
TGTGCCAGCTCCCAGAGATTAGCGGGGTATCTCGAGCAGTACTTC
CASSQRLAGYLEQYF
>-|TRBV5-1|-|TRBJ1-2
TGCGCCAGCAGCCCGGCGGGCGATGGCTACACCTTC
CASSPAGDGYTF
>-|TRBV28|-|TRBJ1-4
TGTGCCGTACAGGGAAGTGGAGCTAATGAAAAACTGTTTTTT
CAVQGSGANEKLFF
>-|TRBV18|-|TRBJ2-2
TGTGCCAGCTCACCTCAGGGCGGCAACACCGGGGAGCTGTTTTTT
CASSPQGGNTGELFF
>-|TRBV6-1|-|TRBJ1-1
TGTGCCAGCAGGAAAACAGGGAGTTGGCCTGAAGCTTTCTTT
CASRKTGSWPEAFF
>medium-sized|TRBV7-3|-|TRBJ2-1
TGTGCCAGCAGCTTAAACGGTCCTTATATCCACAATGAGCAGTTCTTC
CASSLNGPYIHNEQFF
>few|TRBV7-2|TRBD1|TRBJ1-1
TGTGCCAGCAGCGTTACAGGGGTGAACACTGAAGCTTTCTTT
CASSVTGVNTEAFF
>-|TRBV4-2|TRBD2|TRBJ2-1
TGTGCCAGCAGCCAAGTACCCGGGAGGGAGTACAATGAGCAGTTCTTC
CASSQVPGREYNEQFF
>-|TRBV5-1|-|TRBJ2-5
TGCGCCAGCAGCCCCGGACGGGAGAATCGAGAGACCCAGTACTTC
CASSPGRENRETQYF
>-|TRBV30|TRBD1|TRBJ1-2
TGTGCCTGGGTTTGGACAGGGGGCCGTGGCTACACCTTC
CAWVWTGGRGYTF
>few|TRBV5-1|TRBD1|TRBJ1-3
TGCGCCAGCTCGACAGGGACGTTCTCTGGAAACACCATATATTTT
CASSTGTFSGNTIYF
>-|TRBV6-5|TRBD1|TRBJ2-7
TGTGCCAGCAGATATGACAGGGTTAGCTACGAGCAGTACTTC
CASRYDRVSYEQYF
>-|TRBV5-1|-|TRBJ2-1
TGCGCCAGCAGCTTGGAAAACTCGGTTAATGAGCAGTTCTTC
CASSLENSVNEQFF
>-|TRBV15|TRBD2|TRBJ2-3
TGTGCCACCAGCAGAGGCTTTGAAGCGGGGACCACAGATACGCAGTATTTT
CATSRGFEAGTTDTQYF
>-|TRBV7-9|-|TRBJ2-3
TGTGCCAGCACCCCTAGCACAGATACGCAGTATTTT
CASTPSTDTQYF
>-|TRBV19|-|TRBJ1-1
TGTGCCAGTAGGAAGTGGGGGCAGGGACCCAACTCTAACACTGAAGCTTTCTTT
CASRKWGQGPNSNTEAFF
>once|TRBV13|-|TRBJ1-2
TGTGCCAGCAGCCTCAACCCAACGGGAAGGAGCTATGGCTACACCTTC
CASSLNPTGRSYGYTF
>-|TRBV6-1|TRBD1|TRBJ1-2
TGTGCCAGCATTCCGGGACAGGATAACTATGGCTACACCTTC
CASIPGQDNYGYTF
>few|TRBV2|TRBD1|TRBJ1-3
TGTGCCAGCGGCGCAGGGACAGGGGTTTCTGGAAACACCATATATTTT
CASGAGTGVSGNTIYF
>-|TRBV18|TRBD1|TRBJ1-2
TGTGCCAGCTCACCCTGGACAGGGTCGGCTGGCTACACCTTC
CASSPWTGSAGYTF
>-|TRBV30|-|TRBJ1-3
TGTGCCTGGAGTGATGGACTCGGGAGGGGGGACACCATATATTTT
CAWSDGLGRGDTIYF
>-|TRBV5-1|-|TRBJ2-5
TGCGCCAGCAGCTTGGGCGGAGGAGAGACCCAGTACTTC
CASSLGGGETQYF
>-|TRBV15|TRBD1|TRBJ2-3
TGTGCCACCAGCAGAGTGGGACAGGGAGTAGATACGCAGTATTTT
CATSRVGQGVDTQYF
>few|TRBV9|TRBD1|TRBJ1-4
TGTGCCAGCAGCGAGGGGACAGCCCGGATTGACGGGGGTGAAAAACTGTTTTTT
CASSEGTARIDGGEKLFF
>-|TRBV28|-|TRBJ2-7
TGTGCCAGCAGTTTACTGTACGAGCAGTACTTC
CASSLLYEQYF
>-|TRBV25-1|-|TRBJ2-7
TGTGCCAGCAGTGAGCGGACAACCTACGAGCAGTACTTC
CASSERTTYEQYF
>-|TRBV4-3|TRBD1|TRBJ2-1
TGCGCCAGCAGCCAAGATCCGGGACAGGTAGTACTCTTC
CASSQDPGQVVLF
>-|TRBV19|TRBD1|TRBJ1-5
TGTGCCAGTGAGGACAGGAGGGTAGGTAGCAGCAATCAGCCCCAGCATTTT
CASEDRRVGSSNQPQHF
>-|TRBV27|TRBD2|TRBJ2-1
TGTGCCTCCAGTGCGGGGGGGCCAAATGAGCAGTTCTTC
CASSAGGPNEQFF
>-|TRBV4-2|-|TRBJ1-1
TGTGCCAGCAGCCAACCGCATCGGGGGGCGGGCACTGAAGCTTTCTTT
CASSQPHRGAGTEAFF
>-|TRBV28|-|TRBJ1-1
TGTGCCAGCAGTTTGGGAGGCGTGAACACTGAAGCTTTCTTT
CASSLGGVNTEAFF
>-|TRBV19|TRBD2|TRBJ2-3
TGTGCCAGTAGTTCCGGAGGACTAGCGGCAACTAGCACAGATACGCAGTATTTT
CASSSGGLAATSTDTQYF
>-|TRBV18|-|TRBJ1-1
TGTGCCAGCTCACCACAGGGACAGAACACTGAAGCTTTCTTT
CASSPQGQNTEAFF
>once|TRBV6-7|-|TRBJ1-4
TGTGCCAGCCCGAAGGGAGGCGAAAAACTGTTTTTT
CASPKGGEKLFF
>-|TRBV5-8|-|TRBJ1-6
TGTGCCAGCAGCTTTTCGGGGGAGTCCTATAATTCACCCCTCCACTTT
CASSFSGESYNSPLHF
>-|TRBV30|TRBD2|TRBJ2-3
TGTGCCTGGAGGGCGGGGGGAGATACGCAGTATTTT
CAWRAGGDTQYF
>-|TRBV11-2|-|TRBJ2-7
TGTGCCAGCAGCCCGGGACTCTCCTACGAGCAGTACTTC
CASSPGLSYEQYF
>-|TRBV27|TRBD2|TRBJ2-2
TGTGCCAGCAGCGGTCTAGCGGGTAACACCGGGGAGCTGTTTTTT
CASSGLAGNTGELFF
>-|TRBV10-3|-|TRBJ2-3
TGTGCCATCAGAGACATATTCGATACGCAGTATTTT
CAIRDIFDTQYF
>-|TRBV5-1|-|TRBJ2-1
TGCGCCAGCAGCTTGTTAATAGCGGACAATGAGCAGTTCTTC
CASSLLIADNEQFF
>few|TRBV5-1|-|TRBJ2-7
TGCGCCAGCAGCTTAACGAGGGACTACGAGCAGTACTTC
CASSLTRDYEQYF
>-|TRBV30|-|TRBJ2-1
TGTGCCTGGAGACAGGGCCCCACCCCCTACAATGAGCAGTTCTTC
CAWRQGPTPYNEQFF
>-|TRBV6-6|-|TRBJ1-2
TGTGCCAGCAGTTACGAAGGGGTCGGCTATGGCTACACCTTC
CASSYEGVGYGYTF
>-|TRBV29-1|-|TRBJ2-7
TGCAGCGTTGAGGAGACTGAGACCTACGAGCAGTACTTC
CSVEETETYEQYF
>-|TRBV19|TRBD1|TRBJ1-4
TGTGCCAGTAGGGACTACAGGGGAGGAGGAGAAAAACTGTTTTTT
CASRDYRGGGEKLFF
>-|TRBV6-1|-|TRBJ1-3
TGTGCCAGCAGTGAACAGGGAGGAAACACCATATATTTT
CASSEQGGNTIYF
>-|TRBV19|TRBD1|TRBJ2-7
TGTGCCAGTAGTAGCCGGGACAGCGTACATTTC
CASSSRDSVHF
>few|TRBV7-7|-|TRBJ2-2
TGTGCTAGCAGCTCCGTACAGGGGAACACCGGGGAGCTGTTTTTT
CASSSVQGNTGELFF
>-|TRBV9|TRBD2|TRBJ2-5
TGTGCCAGCAGCGTAGGGGGGGGAGAGGGGGAGACCCAGTACTTC
CASSVGGGEGETQYF